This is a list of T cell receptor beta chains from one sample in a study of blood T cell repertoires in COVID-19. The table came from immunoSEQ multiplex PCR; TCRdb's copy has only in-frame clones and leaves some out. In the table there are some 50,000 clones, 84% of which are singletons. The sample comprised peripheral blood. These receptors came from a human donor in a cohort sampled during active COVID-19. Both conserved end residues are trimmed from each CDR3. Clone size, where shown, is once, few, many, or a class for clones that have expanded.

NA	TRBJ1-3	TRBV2	AAAGSRPSGNTIY
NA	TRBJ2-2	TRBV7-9	ASSLSGRDTGELF
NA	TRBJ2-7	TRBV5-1	ASSLGQGQGEQY
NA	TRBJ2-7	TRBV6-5	ASIRTSGSYEQY
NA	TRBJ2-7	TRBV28	ASSTVAAGEEDEQY
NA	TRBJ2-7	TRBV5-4	ASRAGAGGTYEQY
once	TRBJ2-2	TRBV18	ASSPVRQTNTGELF
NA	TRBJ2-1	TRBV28	ASRGGGRVEQF
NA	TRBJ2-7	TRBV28	ASSTRLAGNYEQY
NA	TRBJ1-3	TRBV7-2	ASSLSRSSGNTIY
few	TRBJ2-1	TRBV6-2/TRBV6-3	ASSYLAGLHYNEQF
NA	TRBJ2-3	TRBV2	ASSETSGRSTDTQY
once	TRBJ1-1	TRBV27	ASSLWQGGEAF
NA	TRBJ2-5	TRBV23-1	ARTESRGTTIQETQY
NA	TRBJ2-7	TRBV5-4	ASSADRGKYEQY
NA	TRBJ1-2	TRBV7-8	ASSLQGAVGYGYT
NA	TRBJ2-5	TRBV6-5	ASQRDRGYETQY
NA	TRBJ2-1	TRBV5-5	ASSLTASGRGNEQF
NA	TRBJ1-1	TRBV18	ASSPQRGRGGTEAF
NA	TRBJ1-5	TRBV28	ASSLHGLVNQPQH
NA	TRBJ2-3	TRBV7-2	ASSPRGIAGPTDTQY
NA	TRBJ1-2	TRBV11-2	ASSPQGGYANYGYT
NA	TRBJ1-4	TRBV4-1	ASSPVGRGPEKLF
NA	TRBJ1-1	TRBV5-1	ASSKPQGKMDTEAF
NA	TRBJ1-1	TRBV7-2	ASSLMGQGGSTEAF
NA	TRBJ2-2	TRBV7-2	ASSYWREGPGELF
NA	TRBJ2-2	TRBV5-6	ASSFWDRATGELF
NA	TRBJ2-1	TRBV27	ASSLSQGSHNEQF
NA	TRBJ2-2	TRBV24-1	ATSDLKDINTGELF
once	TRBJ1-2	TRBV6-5	ASSYSGTGGYGYT
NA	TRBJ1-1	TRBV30	AWTKTQGAWAF
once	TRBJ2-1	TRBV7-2	ASSSNSGSYNEQF
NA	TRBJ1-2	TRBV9	ASSVGADTVFNYGYT
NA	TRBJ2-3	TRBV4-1	ASSQWASGQGADTQY
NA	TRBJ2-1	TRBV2	ASSEVNSNEQF
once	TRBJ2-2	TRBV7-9	ASSGDIYTGELF
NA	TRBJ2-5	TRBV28	ASSLNRAGEETQY
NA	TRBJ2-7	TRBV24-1	ATSDPGQGPSEQY
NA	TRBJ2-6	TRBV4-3	ASSQQGANVLT
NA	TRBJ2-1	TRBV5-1	ASSLVPPPGVNEQF
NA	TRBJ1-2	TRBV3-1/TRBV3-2	ASSQETGRAFSANYGYT
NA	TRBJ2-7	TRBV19	ASSRGARDYYEQY
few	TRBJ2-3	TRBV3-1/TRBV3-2	ASSQGLAGGLSTDTQY
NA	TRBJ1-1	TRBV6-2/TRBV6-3	ASSNEGGQGTEAF
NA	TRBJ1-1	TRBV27	ASTGVWPPGTEAF
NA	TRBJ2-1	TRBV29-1	SVEEVRSYNEQF